This TCR beta chain derives from a study of blood T cell repertoires in COVID-19. Background on the study: Sites across the United States, Italy and Spain contributed samples from acute and convalescent COVID-19. T cells, B-cell-depleted T cells, or PBMCs supplied cDNA or gDNA.

This CDR3 spans 15 amino acids. After removal of 8 bases from V and 1 base from J, the junction contained 8 bases not matched to a gene. The germline gives CDR1 MRHNA, CDR2 SNTAGT. In the authors' workflow: Amplifying reference gene primers gave estimates of nucleated cell counts. TCRdb keeps only in-frame clones here, not all; method: immunoSEQ multiplex PCR. V and J calls and clone size are copied from that table; D and trimming were computed from the DNA. The data contain about 200,000 clones, roughly 90% of them seen just once; the ten biggest clones take up roughly 8.4%. Two negative PCRs, clearance, or symptom resolution were required of recovered Cohort 3 donors.

Sequencing input: PBMCs or T cells enriched from blood (not recorded which). This clonotype was sampled from a woman between 18 and 30 years old who had recovered from COVID-19. J is TRBJ1-1 and V is TRBV6-4, with 9 bases identical to TRBD1. In DNA form, the CDR3 reads TGTGCCAGCCGCCTGTCGGGACAGGGGAACACTGAAGCTTTCTTT. Translated, it gives CASRLSGQGNTEAFF.